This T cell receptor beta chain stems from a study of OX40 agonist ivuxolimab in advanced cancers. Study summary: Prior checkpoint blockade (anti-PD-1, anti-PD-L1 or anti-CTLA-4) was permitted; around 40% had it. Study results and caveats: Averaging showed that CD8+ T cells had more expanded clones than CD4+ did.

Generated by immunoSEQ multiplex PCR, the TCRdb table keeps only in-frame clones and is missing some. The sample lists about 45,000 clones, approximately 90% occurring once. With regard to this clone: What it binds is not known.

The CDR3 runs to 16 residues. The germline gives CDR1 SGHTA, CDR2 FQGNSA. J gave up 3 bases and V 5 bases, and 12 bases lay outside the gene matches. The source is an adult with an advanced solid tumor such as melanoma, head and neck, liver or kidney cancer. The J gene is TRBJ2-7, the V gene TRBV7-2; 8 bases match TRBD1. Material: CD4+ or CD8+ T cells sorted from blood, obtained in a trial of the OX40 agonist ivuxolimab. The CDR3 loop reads CASSQGADRILYEQYF. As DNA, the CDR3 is TGTGCCAGCAGCCAGGGGGCTGACAGGATCCTCTACGAGCAGTACTTC.